A selection of T cell receptor beta chains follows, all from one sample in a study of shared clonotypes between healthy human individuals. Profiled with immunoSEQ multiplex PCR; TCRdb holds only in-frame clones, not every one. In the table there are about a million clones, approximately 75% of which are singletons. Sequenced sample: memory CD4+ T cells from PBMCs. The receptors shown here come from a man aged 18 to 29 in good health. Some clones in this sample may be carry-over from other donors' samples. Both conserved end residues are part of each CDR3. The D gene is left open where the match is weak. Size tells how often a clone was seen (once, few, many) or the class of an expanded clone, and some rows leave it out.

j_call v_call clone_size d_call cdr3_nt cdr3_aa
TRBJ1-1 TRBV21-1 NA NA TGTGCCAGCAGCAAAGGGAGGGGAGGGCTGAACACTGAAGCTTTCTTT CASSKGRGGLNTEAFF
TRBJ2-3 TRBV6-4 NA NA TGTGCCAAAAGTACGGGAGGCACAGATACGCAGTATTTT CAKSTGGTDTQYF
TRBJ2-7 TRBV9 NA NA TGTGCCAGCAAAGGATTAGTCGTTGTTAGCGAGCAGTACTTC CASKGLVVVSEQYF
TRBJ2-3 TRBV7-3 NA NA TGTGCCAGCAGCCCGGCGGGGAGTGGAGATACGCAGTATTTT CASSPAGSGDTQYF
TRBJ1-3 TRBV28 NA NA TGTGCCAGCAGTTCTCGCAACAATGGAAACACCATATATTTT CASSSRNNGNTIYF
TRBJ1-2 TRBV29-1 NA NA TGCAGCGTTGCGGGGACCGGGGGAATAAACTATGGCTACACCTTC CSVAGTGGINYGYTF
TRBJ2-5 TRBV10-3 NA NA TGTGCCATCAGTGAGTCGGTAGAGACCCAGTACTTC CAISESVETQYF
TRBJ2-1 TRBV13 few NA TGTGCCAGCAGCTTAGACCCCTCGTCCAATGAGCAGTTCTTC CASSLDPSSNEQFF
TRBJ2-5 TRBV5-1 NA TRBD2 TGCGCCAGCAGCTCCTCTTTGACTAGCGGGAGTGGGGAGACCCAGTACTTC CASSSSLTSGSGETQYF
TRBJ2-3 TRBV5-1 NA NA TGCGCCAGCAGCTTGGGGCCAAAGGGCACAGATACGCAGTATTTT CASSLGPKGTDTQYF
TRBJ2-2 TRBV7-2 NA NA TGTGCCAGCAGCTTAGCGGTGTACGGGGAGCTGTTTTTT CASSLAVYGELFF
TRBJ2-2 TRBV11-1 NA TRBD1 TGTGCCAGCAGCTTTACAGGGGGCGCGGACGGGGAGCTGTTTTTT CASSFTGGADGELFF
TRBJ2-5 TRBV5-1 NA TRBD1 TGCGCCAGCAGCTCAACAGGGGGCGCGAACCAAGAGACCCAGTACTTC CASSSTGGANQETQYF
TRBJ2-5 TRBV28 NA TRBD1 TGTGCCAGCAGTTTGGTTGTCAGGGGGCTTGAGACCCAGTACTTC CASSLVVRGLETQYF
TRBJ2-7 TRBV7-8 few TRBD1 TGTGCCAGCAGCTTAAAGGGGGCAGGCGAGCAGTACTTC CASSLKGAGEQYF
TRBJ1-1 TRBV7-3 NA NA TGTGCCAGCAGCTTGGACAGAAACACTGAAGCTTTCTTT CASSLDRNTEAFF
TRBJ1-5 TRBV7-9 many NA TGTGCCAGCAGCCGGACTGATCAGCCCCAGCATTTT CASSRTDQPQHF
TRBJ1-1 TRBV2 NA TRBD1 TGTGCCAGCAGTGAATTCGGGACAGGGGCCCAGAACACTGAAGCTTTCTTT CASSEFGTGAQNTEAFF
TRBJ2-1 TRBV6-6 NA NA TGTGCCAGCAGCATACAGTGGGTTAACGATGAGCAGTTCTTC CASSIQWVNDEQFF
TRBJ1-1 TRBV4-2 NA NA TGTGCCAGCAGCCAAGAGGGTCGTGGATCGAAAGCTTTCTTT CASSQEGRGSKAFF
TRBJ2-7 TRBV5-1 NA TRBD2 TGCGCCAGCAGCGGAACACCGAGCGGGAGGGAAGGGCAGTACTTC CASSGTPSGREGQYF
TRBJ2-5 TRBV2 NA NA TGTGCCAGCAGTGAGGGGCTAGAAGAGACCCAGTACTTC CASSEGLEETQYF
TRBJ2-3 TRBV10-3 once NA TGTGCCATCAGGGGGGCGGGAGTCACGGTGGCCGGTTTGGCAGATACGCAGTATTTT CAIRGAGVTVAGLADTQYF
TRBJ1-2 TRBV5-4 few NA TGTGCCAGCAGCTCCTTTGCGAACTATGGCTACACCTTC CASSSFANYGYTF
TRBJ1-3 TRBV7-2 NA TRBD1 TGTGCCAGCAGCCCACGGGACAGCTCTGGAAACACCATATATTTT CASSPRDSSGNTIYF
TRBJ2-3 TRBV5-6 many NA TGTGCCAGCAGCTTGCAGTACACAGATACGCAGTATTTT CASSLQYTDTQYF
TRBJ2-1 TRBV4-2 few TRBD2 TGTGCCAGCAGCCAACGAAACCCTAGCGGGAGCTGGGGGACCTACAATGAGCAGTTCTTC CASSQRNPSGSWGTYNEQFF
TRBJ2-3 TRBV5-1 once TRBD2 TGCGCCAGCAGCTACCTCCCGTCGGGAGGTGGAACAGATACGCAGTATTTT CASSYLPSGGGTDTQYF
TRBJ1-4 TRBV19 NA NA TGTGCCAGTAGTATCTTTCAACGATCTGCAACTAATGAAAAACTGTTTTTT CASSIFQRSATNEKLFF
TRBJ2-7 TRBV7-2 NA NA TGTGCCAGCAGCTTAGTCCCGGATTACGAGCAGTACTTC CASSLVPDYEQYF
TRBJ2-2 TRBV28 many NA TGTGCCAGCAATCAGAGGGGGCGGGGAGGTAGGGCCGGGGAGCTGTTTTTT CASNQRGRGGRAGELFF
TRBJ2-1 TRBV7-6 NA NA TGTGCCAGCAGCTTATTTAGGGGGAGGGGTCTCAATGAGCAGTTCTTC CASSLFRGRGLNEQFF
TRBJ2-1 TRBV11-2 NA TRBD2 TGTGCCAGCACCCGTAGCGGGGCAAGCTCCTACAATGAGCAGTTCTTC CASTRSGASSYNEQFF
TRBJ2-7 TRBV5-1 NA NA TGCGCCAGCAACCTAGCGACTGGGACCAACTCCTACGAGCAGTACTTC CASNLATGTNSYEQYF
TRBJ2-3 TRBV9 NA TRBD1 TGTGCCAGCAGCGTACAGGGGGCGGGCCCAGATACGCAGTATTTT CASSVQGAGPDTQYF
TRBJ2-1 TRBV30 NA NA TGTGCCTGGGCCGGGGGCAATGAGCAGTTCTTC CAWAGGNEQFF
TRBJ1-6 TRBV6-5 NA TRBD1 TGTGCCAGCAGTTACGCCGGGACAGGGGGCAGTTCACCCCTCCACTTT CASSYAGTGGSSPLHF
TRBJ2-3 TRBV11-2 NA NA TGTGCCAGCAGCCCCGGGACCGCTGGGACCACAGATACGCAGTATTTT CASSPGTAGTTDTQYF
TRBJ2-1 TRBV7-2 NA TRBD1 TGTGCCAGCAGCTTAGCCGGGACAGAGGTATACAATGAGCAGTTCTTC CASSLAGTEVYNEQFF
TRBJ1-2 TRBV20-1 NA NA TGCCGGTCGTCGGGGAACTATGGCTACACCTTC CRSSGNYGYTF
TRBJ2-3 TRBV7-8 NA NA TGTGCCAGCAGCTTATTGGGGGATACGCAGTATTTT CASSLLGDTQYF
TRBJ2-6 TRBV15 once TRBD1 TGTGCCACCATGGGGACAGGGGGCTTCGTCCTGACTTTC CATMGTGGFVLTF
TRBJ2-1 TRBV7-6 few NA TGTGCCAGCAGCTTAGCTAGCGGTTACAATGAGCAGTTCTTC CASSLASGYNEQFF
TRBJ2-7 TRBV28 once NA TGTGCCAGCAGCCACGGAGCCTACGAGCAGTACTTC CASSHGAYEQYF
TRBJ2-4 TRBV5-4 NA TRBD2 TGTGCCAGCAGTAGCGGGACCAAAAACATTCAGTACTTC CASSSGTKNIQYF
TRBJ2-7 TRBV5-1 NA TRBD1 TGCGCCAGCAGCTTACAGGGGGTTATCTACGAGCAGTACTTC CASSLQGVIYEQYF
TRBJ1-1 TRBV7-2 few NA TGTGCCAGCAGCCCCAGTGGGGTGGGGCACACTGAAGCTTTCTTT CASSPSGVGHTEAFF
TRBJ1-1 TRBV5-6 NA NA TGTGCCAGCACCCTGGCTGGGGGCTTGCTCACTGAAGCTTTCTTT CASTLAGGLLTEAFF
TRBJ2-7 TRBV18 NA TRBD1 TGTGCCAGCTCACTATTGGGACAGAGCTACGAGCAGTACTTC CASSLLGQSYEQYF
TRBJ1-2 TRBV19 NA NA TGTGCCAGTAGTACCTCCAAATTAACTAACTATGGCTACACCTTC CASSTSKLTNYGYTF
TRBJ1-5 TRBV6-1 NA NA TGTGCCAGCAGTGAACAGACAGGTTTCAATCAGCCCCAGCATTTT CASSEQTGFNQPQHF
TRBJ2-3 TRBV7-6 NA TRBD2 TGTGCCAGCAGTTCTAGTGGGACTAGAGCAGATACGCAGTATTTT CASSSSGTRADTQYF
TRBJ2-5 TRBV19 NA NA TGTGCCAGTAGTCCGCAGGGCATCCAAGAGACCCAGTACTTC CASSPQGIQETQYF
TRBJ1-5 TRBV28 NA NA TGTGCCAGAAACTTCTTCCCGCATCTCTGGGAGAATCAGCCCCAGCATTTT CARNFFPHLWENQPQHF
TRBJ2-7 TRBV5-6 once NA TGTGCCAGCAGCTTGATGCGGGAATGGCCCTACGAGCAGTACTTC CASSLMREWPYEQYF
TRBJ1-2 TRBV15 few TRBD1 TGTGCCACCAGCAGAGATCTAAAGGGGACAGAGGGTGGCTACACCTTC CATSRDLKGTEGGYTF
TRBJ2-1 TRBV11-2 few TRBD2 TGTGCCAGCAGCTTCGGACTAGCGGAACGAAATGAGCAGTTCTTC CASSFGLAERNEQFF
TRBJ2-1 TRBV2 NA NA TGTGCCAGCAGTGATCAAGGACTAACCTACAATGAGCAGTTCTTC CASSDQGLTYNEQFF
TRBJ2-5 TRBV6-5 NA NA TGTGCCAGCAGTTACTCCGGGGAGACCCAGTACTTC CASSYSGETQYF